These 22 T cell receptor beta chains originate from one sample sequenced in a study of cytomegalovirus exposure and HLA in healthy donors. This PCR relied on a set of 60 Vbeta primers and 13 Jbeta primers. Profiling relied on immunoSEQ multiplex PCR, and the TCRdb table lists in-frame clones only, not all of them. This sample carries roughly 88,000 clones, with 15% going to the ten biggest clones. Sequenced: PBMCs. These TCRs come from a man in his fifties or sixties in good health and CMV-seropositive.

The rearrangement uses TRBV4-2 and TRBJ2-7; the D is unclear. V lost 0 bases, J lost 3 bases, and 9 bases lay in between. The germline V gene encodes CDR1 LGHNA and CDR2 YNFKEQ. This CDR3 region has 14 residues. CDR3 nucleotide sequence: TGTGCCAGCAGCCAAGATAACCTATTCTACGAGCAGTACTTC. This translates into CASSQDNLFYEQYF.

This chain connects TRBV7-9 to TRBJ2-5; 8 bases match TRBD2. V trimming: 6 bases; J trimming: 6 bases; junction bases outside the gene matches: 15. Germline loops: CDR1 SEHNR, CDR2 FQNEAQ (reference sequence). This CDR3 contains 16 residues. The CDR3 region is CASSMGTGTSWKTQYF. The CDR3 coding sequence is TGTGCCAGCAGTATGGGAACTGGGACTAGTTGGAAGACCCAGTACTTC.

The V call is TRBV18, the J call TRBJ1-5; TRBD1 matches at 9 bases. The CDR3 loop spans 14 amino acids. Germline V gene sequence: CDR1 KGHSH, CDR2 LQKENI. Trimming at V came to 3 bases and at J to 5 bases, leaving 2 bases not matched to a gene. CDR3 sequence: CASSPGQGHQPQHF. CDR3 in DNA: TGTGCCAGCTCACCGGGACAGGGCCATCAGCCCCAGCATTTT. Combining the CDR3 with reference TRBV18 and TRBJ1-5 gives the whole variable domain NAGVMQNPRHLVRRRGQEARLRCSPMKGHSHVYWYRQLPEEGLKFMVYLQKENIIDESGMPKERFSAEFPKEGPSILRIQQVVRGDSAAYFCASSPGQGHQPQHFGDGTRLSIL.

This chain joins TRBV5-1 and TRBJ1-1; D gene uncertain. This CDR3 has 15 amino acids. V lost 4 bases, J lost 7 bases, and 20 bases lay in between. Per the germline V gene, CDR1 is SGHRS and CDR2 is YFSETQ. CDR3: CASSLGRRGMVEAFF. In DNA, the CDR3 is TGCGCCAGCAGCCTTGGGCGTCGGGGAATGGTTGAAGCTTTCTTT.

The V gene is TRBV7-3, the J gene TRBJ2-5; D is possibly TRBD1 (6 bases). Germline V gene sequence: CDR1 SGHTA, CDR2 FQGTGA. V gave up 3 bases and J gave up 4 bases, with 9 bases separating them. The CDR3 spans 13 residues. This chain's CDR3 is CASSLEQGETQYF. The CDR3 nucleotides are TGTGCCAGCAGCTTGGAACAGGGAGAGACCCAGTACTTC.

This rearrangement joins TRBV5-1 to TRBJ2-3; 11 positions agree with TRBD2. This CDR3 is 16 amino acids long. Looked up from germline, CDR1 is SGHRS and CDR2 is YFSETQ. Trimming removed 4 bases from V and 5 bases from J; junction bases left unmatched: 9. CDR3 bases: TGCGCCAGCAGCCCAATTACTAGCGGGAGCGTAGATACGCAGTATTTT. It translates to CASSPITSGSVDTQYF.

The chain recombines TRBV10-3 with TRBJ1-1; D perhaps matches TRBD1 (5 bases). The CDR3 is 14 residues long. Trimming removed 2 bases at V and 0 bases at J, with 7 bases between. Germline assignment: CDR1 ENHRY and CDR2 SYGVKD. In nucleotides, the CDR3 is TGTGCCATCAGTGAGGGGGGGATGAACACTGAAGCTTTCTTT. Its translation is CAISEGGMNTEAFF.

Here the CDR3 DNA reads TGTGCCAGCAGCTTAGCCTCGACTAGGCGCACAGATACGCAGTATTTT. Translated, it gives CASSLASTRRTDTQYF. The chain is built from TRBV7-2 and TRBJ2-3, with D perhaps TRBD2 (6 bases). The CDR3 runs to 16 residues. Germline lookup yields CDR1 SGHTA and CDR2 FQGNSA. V gave up 0 bases and J gave up 1 base, with 11 bases separating them.

The chain joins TRBV7-3 to TRBJ2-7; D is possibly TRBD1 (6 bases). V was pared by 3 bases and J by 2 bases, with 8 bases between. The CDR3 runs 13 residues. Germline loops: CDR1 SGHTA, CDR2 FQGTGA. The CDR3, as DNA: TGTGCCAGCAGCTTGGACAGCACCTACGAGCAGTACTTC. Translated, it gives CASSLDSTYEQYF.

This rearrangement joins TRBV29-1 to TRBJ2-5, with TRBD2 matching over 7 bases. This CDR3 has 13 amino acids. V shed 5 bases and J 6 bases; nucleotides not matched to a gene: 9. Germline values: CDR1 SQVTM, CDR2 ANQGSEA. The CDR3 sequence: CSVWREGQKTQYF. CDR3 nucleotides: TGCAGCGTTTGGAGGGAGGGCCAGAAGACCCAGTACTTC.

This sequence joins TRBV19 and TRBJ1-1; D is possibly TRBD1 (5 bases). The germline V gene encodes CDR1 LNHDA and CDR2 SQIVND (reference sequence). This CDR3 has 15 residues. The V end was cut by 2 bases, the J end by 4 bases, with 14 bases between. The CDR3 loop reads CASSINGGMGTEAFF. The CDR3 nucleotides read TGTGCCAGTAGTATAAATGGGGGGATGGGCACTGAAGCTTTCTTT.

Comments on this clone: A junction end diverges from the germline sequence, so it may reflect a read error. The rearrangement links TRBV11-2 to TRBJ2-2, with TRBD2 matching over 8 bases. Germline CDR1 is SGHAT and CDR2 is FQNNGV. CDR3 length: 16 amino acids. The CDR3 nucleotides are TGTGCCAGCAGCCCGTCGGGCGGGAGGAGGTCCGGGGAGCTGCTTTTT. It yields the protein CASSPSGGRRSGELLF.

V usage is TRBV5-1 and J usage is TRBJ1-1; a possible D gene is TRBD1 (6 bases). The CDR3 runs 14 residues. The germline V gene has CDR1 SGHRS and CDR2 YFSETQ. The V and J ends lost 4 bases and 5 bases respectively, with 15 bases between them. CDR3: CASSLQGLGTEAFF. DNA of the CDR3: TGCGCCAGCAGCCTACAGGGATTGGGAACTGAAGCTTTCTTT. The full variable domain, completed using reference TRBV5-1 and TRBJ1-1, is KAGVTQTPRYLIKTRGQQVTLSCSPISGHRSVSWYQQTPGQGLQFLFEYFSETQRNKGNFPGRFSGRQFSNSRSEMNVSTLELGDSALYLCASSLQGLGTEAFFGQGTRLTVV.

The chain carries TRBV20-1 and TRBJ2-1; weak D call: TRBD2 (6 bases). The CDR3 runs to 11 residues. Germline CDR1 DFQATT, CDR2 SNEGSKA (reference sequence). CDR3 amino acids: CSGDWYNEQFF. The CDR3 nucleotides read TGCAGCGGGGACTGGTACAATGAGCAGTTCTTC.

The V call is TRBV29-1, the J call TRBJ1-1; the D gene is possibly TRBD1 (6 bases). The germline gives CDR1 SQVTM, CDR2 ANQGSEA. The CDR3 has 15 amino acids. The germline V and J ends were trimmed by 2 bases and 0 bases, with 13 bases remaining between them. CDR3 nucleotides: TGCAGCGTTGAAACAGGGATCTTCATGAACACTGAAGCTTTCTTT. Translating gives CSVETGIFMNTEAFF.

The chain couples TRBV7-2 to TRBJ2-5; D may be TRBD1 (6 bases). The CDR3 extends over 17 amino acids. Germline V lookup: CDR1 SGHTA, CDR2 FQGNSA. The germline V and J ends were trimmed by 1 base and 2 bases, with 17 bases remaining between them. DNA for the CDR3: TGTGCCAGCAGCTTAGTAGCGTACAGGGCCTATCAAGAGACCCAGTACTTC. It codes for CASSLVAYRAYQETQYF.

The chain couples TRBV25-1 to TRBJ2-5; no reliable D call. The germline V gene encodes CDR1 MGHDK and CDR2 SYGVNS. Trimming left V 8 bases short and J 4 bases short, with 8 bases between. The CDR3 loop spans 11 amino acids. The CDR3 DNA sequence: TGTGCCAGCGGTCGCGGAGAGACCCAGTACTTC. Its translation is CASGRGETQYF.

This chain uses TRBV4-3 with TRBJ2-1; the match to TRBD2 covers 7 bases. CDR1 and CDR2 (germline): LGHNA, YSLEER. The CDR3 sequence is 16 residues long. J was trimmed by 5 bases and V by 4 bases; bases with no gene match: 11. CDR3 DNA sequence: TGCGCCAGCAGCCCCCGAGGGCTAGCGGCCCACAATGAGCAGTTCTTC. Translation: CASSPRGLAAHNEQFF.

The CDR3 reads CASSLEGAGKGYTF. The CDR3 DNA follows: TGTGCCAGCAGCTTAGAAGGCGCGGGGAAAGGCTACACCTTC. This chain joins TRBV7-9 and TRBJ1-2; D is unresolved. With 1 base removed from V and 8 bases from J, the gap between germline ends came to 14 bases. Looked up from germline, CDR1 is SEHNR and CDR2 is FQNEAQ (reference sequence). The CDR3 covers 14 residues. Full variable domain (missing parts from reference TRBV7-9 and TRBJ1-2): DTGVSQNPRHKITKRGQNVTFRCDPISEHNRLYWYRQTLGQGPEFLTYFQNEAQLEKSRLLSDRFSAERPKGSFSTLEIQRTEQGDSAMYLCASSLEGAGKGYTFGSGTRLTVV.

The rearrangement links TRBV9 to TRBJ1-1; D is undetermined. The CDR3 totals 13 residues. The germline V gene encodes CDR1 SGDLS and CDR2 YYNGEE. The V gene lost 1 base and the J gene lost 3 bases, with 7 bases spanning the gap. The DNA of the CDR3 is TGTGCCAGCAGCGTAACTTTGGACACTGAAGCTTTCTTT. Amino acids: CASSVTLDTEAFF.

The chain joins TRBV21-1 to TRBJ2-7; TRBD2, the table's D call, lacks a check against the DNA. TRBV21-1 is a pseudogene segment. The CDR3 runs 15 residues. Written as DNA, the CDR3 is TGTGCCAGCAGCAAGTCGAGAAGGGAGGCACACGAGCAGTACGTC. It translates to CASSKSRREAHEQYV.

The chain uses TRBV30 and TRBJ2-3; D not certain. CDR1 and CDR2 (germline): GTSNPN, SVGIG (reference sequence). CDR3 length: 12 amino acids. V dropped 3 bases and J dropped 4 bases, with 8 bases sitting between them. The CDR3 DNA reads as TGTGCCTGGAGCATTGAGGCAGATACGCAGTATTTT. Protein product: CAWSIEADTQYF. Variable domain in full (rest from reference TRBV30 and TRBJ2-3): SQTIHQWPATLVQPVGSPLSLECTVEGTSNPNLYWYRQAAGRGLQLLFYSVGIGQISSEVPQNLSASRPQDRQFILSSKKLLLSDSGFYLCAWSIEADTQYFGPGTRLTVL.